Included here is one TCR beta chain sequence, with context. Its antigen has not been determined. Per-nucleotide qualities are absent, and no much larger clonotype sits a single base away. Per the germline V gene (reference sequence), LNHNV is the CDR1 and YYDKDF is the CDR2. The CDR3, cysteine through phenylalanine, is 16 amino acids long. The DNA shown is the 48-base CDR3, in frame from base 1. The germline V and J ends show losses of 4 bases and 5 bases respectively, and no gene match explains 5 bases of the junction. To prepare the library, RT-PCR was applied. The listed sequencing device is Illumina HiSeq 2500. TCRdb reworked the public reads: Q25 trimming with fastp, MiXCR clone assembly, productive beta chains retained. Rows with one shared CDR3 protein collapse into an entry with the most common genes and DNA. The sample records around 710,000 distinct CDR3 sequences, over 11% of which are singletons. The ten most abundant clones make up 5.5% to 7% of the sample.

This specimen belongs to a study of response to subunit inactivated influenza vaccine (dated by TCRdb to 2016 to 2019). Turning to the overall study: Deep quantitative T cell receptor repertoire profiling was used in the study to track responses to a trivalent subunit inactivated influenza vaccine. Study-wide findings and limitations: According to the authors, only a limited number of new T cells may be recruited by each seasonal influenza vaccination.

The chain uses TRBV15 and TRBJ2-1; TRBD2 matches 13 bases in the middle. The specimen comprised PBMCs from blood, sampled less than 15 days before vaccination. This receptor was identified in a man between 50 and 59 years old who received an inactivated influenza vaccine. Donor details come from another sample of the same person, matched by shared clones. The CDR3 corresponds to CATSTTGTSGNNEQFF. In nucleotide form, the sequence is TGTGCCACCAGCACAACTGGGACTAGCGGGAACAATGAGCAGTTCTTC.